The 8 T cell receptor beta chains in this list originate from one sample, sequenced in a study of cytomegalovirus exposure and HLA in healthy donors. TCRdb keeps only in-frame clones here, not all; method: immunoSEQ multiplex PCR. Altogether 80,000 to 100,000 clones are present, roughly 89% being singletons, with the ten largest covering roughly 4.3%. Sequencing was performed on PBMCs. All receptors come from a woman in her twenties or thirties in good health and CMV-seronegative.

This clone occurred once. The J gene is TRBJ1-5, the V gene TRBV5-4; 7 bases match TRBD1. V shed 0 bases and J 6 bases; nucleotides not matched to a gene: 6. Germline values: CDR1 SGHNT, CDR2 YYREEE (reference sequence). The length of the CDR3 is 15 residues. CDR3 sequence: CASSLDRGEGQPQHF. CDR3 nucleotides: TGTGCCAGCAGCTTGGACAGGGGAGAAGGTCAGCCCCAGCATTTT.

CDR3 region: CASSLRTSGGGTQYF. DNA for the CDR3: TGTGCCAGCAGCCTCCGGACTAGCGGGGGGGGGACCCAGTACTTC. V and J are TRBV5-6 and TRBJ2-5; TRBD2 aligns across 15 bases. This CDR3 is 15 amino acids long. The germline V gene has CDR1 SGHDT and CDR2 YYEEEE. The J segment lost 7 bases and the V segment lost 4 bases, leaving 5 bases of the junction unmatched.

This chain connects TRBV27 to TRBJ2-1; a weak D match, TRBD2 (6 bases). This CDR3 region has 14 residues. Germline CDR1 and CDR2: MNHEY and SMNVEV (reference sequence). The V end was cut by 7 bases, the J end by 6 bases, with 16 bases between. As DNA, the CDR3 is TGTGCCAGCATCTCGAGAACTAGCCCCAATGAGCAGTTCTTC. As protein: CASISRTSPNEQFF.

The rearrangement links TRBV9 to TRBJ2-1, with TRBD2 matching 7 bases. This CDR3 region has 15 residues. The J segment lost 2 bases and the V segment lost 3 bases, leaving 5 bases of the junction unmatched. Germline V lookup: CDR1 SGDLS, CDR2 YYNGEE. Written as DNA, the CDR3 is TGTGCCAGCAGCGCCAGACTAGCCACCTACAATGAGCAGTTCTTC. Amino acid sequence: CASSARLATYNEQFF.

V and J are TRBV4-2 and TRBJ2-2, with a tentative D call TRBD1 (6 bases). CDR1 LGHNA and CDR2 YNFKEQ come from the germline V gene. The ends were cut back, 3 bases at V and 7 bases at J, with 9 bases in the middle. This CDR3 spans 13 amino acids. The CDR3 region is CASSQQGNGELFF. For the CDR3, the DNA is TGTGCCAGCAGCCAGCAGGGGAACGGGGAGCTGTTTTTT.

The CDR3: CATSRDFGGTDTQYF. The CDR3 DNA is TGTGCCACCAGCAGAGATTTTGGGGGGACAGATACGCAGTATTTT. The rearrangement joins TRBV15 to TRBJ2-3; the D gene is possibly TRBD2 (6 bases). Germline V gene sequence: CDR1 LNHNV, CDR2 YYDKDF (reference sequence). V was shortened by 0 bases and J by 3 bases, with 10 bases between the two germline ends. CDR3 length equals 15 residues.

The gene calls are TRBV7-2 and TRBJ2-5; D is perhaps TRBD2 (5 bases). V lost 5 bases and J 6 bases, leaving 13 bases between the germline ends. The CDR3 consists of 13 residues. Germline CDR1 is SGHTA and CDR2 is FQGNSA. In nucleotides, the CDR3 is TGTGCCAGCAGCCCGGACTCCCGCCAGACCCAGTACTTC. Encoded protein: CASSPDSRQTQYF.

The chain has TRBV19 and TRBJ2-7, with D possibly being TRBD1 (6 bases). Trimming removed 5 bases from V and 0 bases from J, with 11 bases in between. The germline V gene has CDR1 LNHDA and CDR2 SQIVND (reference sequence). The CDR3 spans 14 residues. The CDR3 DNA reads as TGTGCCAGTAGTCGACAGGTGGGCTCCTACGAGCAGTACTTC. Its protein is CASSRQVGSYEQYF.